The clone carrying this T cell receptor beta chain showed up just once. Its antigen remains unidentified. These data belong to a study of blood T cells in healthy people across ages. Points from the study as a whole: Aged donors had fewer naive CD4+ cells and lower diversity than long-lived donors. Any conclusive comparison of naive versus antigen-experienced cells was prevented by using unsorted PBMCs.

A second PCR of 7 to 11 cycles used a sample-barcoded 5' primer and a J-beta primer mix. TCRdb fed the 5' RACE reads into MiXCR, producing one record per CDR3 protein. The sample has some 940,000 distinct CDR3 sequences, just under 30% seen once. The germline V gene has CDR1 SGHAT and CDR2 FQNNGV. J lost 0 bases, V lost 6 bases, and 20 bases had no gene match. The CDR3 is made up of 20 amino acids. This sample was shared with a second study, whose subject was T cells of mothers and their children. That paper states: Researchers report slightly higher, though non-significant, overlap in related mother-child pairs than in unrelated pairs.

The receptor was isolated from a woman in her forties in good health. This chain joins TRBV11-2 and TRBJ2-3, with 8 bases matching TRBD1. Sequencing input: blood. Here the CDR3 DNA reads TGTGCCAGCAGTTCCCGGGACAGGAAACACCAACTAAAAAGCACAGATACGCAGTATTTT. Protein: CASSSRDRKHQLKSTDTQYF.